These 26 T cell receptor beta chains were sequenced from one sample in a study of T cells in Graves' hyperthyroidism and ophthalmopathy (dated by TCRdb to 2018 to 2020). The library relied on multiplex PCR. Sequencing was performed on an Illumina HiSeq 2000. Amplification of TCR beta CDR3 regions was carried out from RNA transcripts. A first-round RT-PCR of the TCR CDR3 used the HTBI primer set with the Qiagen OneStep RT-PCR kit. The public reads were quality trimmed at Q25 with fastp and then assembled into clones with MiXCR by TCRdb, keeping productive beta chains. Every distinct CDR3 protein forms one entry, paired with its most common genes and DNA. The sample table contains approximately 400,000 distinct CDR3 sequences; only one count was recorded for about a sixth of them. The ten biggest clones cover 13% to 15% of the sample. Sequenced input: blood. These receptors were taken from a woman aged 18-30 years with Graves' hyperthyroidism.

J is TRBJ1-2 and V is TRBV10-3; 7 nucleotides align to TRBD1. The junction had 6 bases not matched to a gene; V was cut back by 5 bases and J by 3 bases. Looked up from germline, CDR1 is ENHRY and CDR2 is SYGVKD. This CDR3 is 14 amino acids long. CDR3 bases: TGTGCCATCAGTTACAGGGGCCTGGACTATGGCTACACCTTC. Amino acids: CAISYRGLDYGYTF.

The sample holds a few counts of this clonotype. This chain links TRBV29-1 with TRBJ1-1; D perhaps matches TRBD1 (5 bases). The V end was cut by 2 bases, the J end by 1 base, with 11 bases between. The germline V gene encodes CDR1 SQVTM and CDR2 ANQGSEA. The length of the CDR3 is 14 residues. The CDR3 is CSVENPDRNTEAFF. DNA for the CDR3: TGCAGCGTTGAAAATCCCGACAGGAACACTGAAGCTTTCTTT.

This clonotype was detected ten times or more. The chain has TRBV18 and TRBJ1-1; 7 positions agree with TRBD1. Germline trimming cut 2 bases from V and 1 base from J; bases unmatched to any gene: 1. Germline values: CDR1 KGHSH, CDR2 LQKENI. CDR3 length: 14 residues. The CDR3 region is CASSPAGGNTEAFF. CDR3 coding DNA: TGTGCCAGCTCACCAGCAGGGGGGAACACTGAAGCTTTCTTT.

V usage is TRBV6-2 or TRBV6-3 and J usage is TRBJ2-1; weak D call: TRBD2 (6 bases). The CDR3 spans 14 residues. Germline V CDR1 and CDR2: MNHEY, SVGEGT. Trimming removed 2 bases from V and 6 bases from J, with 11 bases in between. CDR3 loop: CASSYPSTSNEQFF. The CDR3 region has the DNA TGTGCCAGCAGTTACCCTTCGACTAGCAATGAGCAGTTCTTC.

This clonotype has just a few counts. The J gene is TRBJ2-3, the V gene TRBV10-3; TRBD2 might be the D (5 bases). Trimming cost V 3 bases and J 2 bases, with 12 bases left between them. The germline V gene has CDR1 ENHRY and CDR2 SYGVKD. The CDR3 is made up of 15 amino acids. The CDR3, as DNA: TGTGCCATCAGTGACCCCGGACTCTCCACAGATACGCAGTATTTT. Translation: CAISDPGLSTDTQYF.

The chain is built from TRBV6-5 and TRBJ1-2; 8 positions agree with TRBD1. CDR3 size: 16 residues. V shed 4 bases, J shed 0 bases, and the junction held 7 bases outside the gene matches. Germline V gene sequence: CDR1 MNHEY, CDR2 SVGAGI. The CDR3 reads CASSWDRWGANYGYTF. CDR3 nucleotide sequence: TGTGCCAGCAGTTGGGACAGGTGGGGAGCTAACTATGGCTACACCTTC.

This clonotype occurred many times. The chain carries TRBV12-3 or TRBV12-4 and TRBJ1-1; 9 nucleotides match TRBD1. The V segment lost 6 bases and the J segment 2 bases; nucleotides outside the gene matches: 7. There are 15 residues in the CDR3. Written as DNA, the CDR3 is TGTGCCAGCAGAGGCTGGACAGGGGCCAACACTGAAGCTTTCTTT. Its translation: CASRGWTGANTEAFF.

At least ten counts were recorded for this clonotype. The chain recombines TRBV12-3 or TRBV12-4 with TRBJ1-1, with a possible D match to TRBD1 (6 bases). The V end lost 2 bases, the J end lost 0 bases, and 13 bases lay between the germline ends. The length of the CDR3 is 16 residues. CDR3 sequence (DNA): TGTGCCAGCAGTTTAAGCAGGGGAAAAGTGAACACTGAAGCTTTCTTT. This codes for CASSLSRGKVNTEAFF.

There are many counts of this clonotype. This chain connects TRBV20-1 to TRBJ2-1; D remains ambiguous. This CDR3 has 13 amino acids. Germline assignment: CDR1 DFQATT and CDR2 SNEGSKA (reference sequence). Deletions cut 3 bases from V and 2 bases from J, with 8 bases between. CDR3 sequence: CSASKRPYNEQFF. CDR3 DNA sequence: TGCAGTGCTAGTAAGCGACCCTACAATGAGCAGTTCTTC.

This clonotype showed up many times. The rearrangement joins TRBV7-2 to TRBJ2-7; D unresolved. V was shortened by 1 base and J by 5 bases, with 6 bases between the two germline ends. Germline CDR1 is SGHTA and CDR2 is FQGNSA. This CDR3 has 12 residues. CDR3 sequence reads: CASSLVWHEQYF. CDR3 sequence (DNA): TGTGCCAGCAGCTTAGTATGGCACGAGCAGTACTTC.

This clonotype was detected many times. The chain joins TRBV5-1 to TRBJ2-1, with TRBD1 identical over 7 bases. The V segment lost 4 bases and the J segment 8 bases; nucleotides outside the gene matches: 6. Germline CDR1 is SGHRS and CDR2 is YFSETQ. The CDR3 covers 13 residues. The CDR3 DNA follows: TGCGCCAGCAGCCTAAATACAGGGGATGAGCAGTTCTTC. Protein: CASSLNTGDEQFF. Combining the CDR3 with reference TRBV5-1 and TRBJ2-1 gives the whole variable domain KAGVTQTPRYLIKTRGQQVTLSCSPISGHRSVSWYQQTPGQGLQFLFEYFSETQRNKGNFPGRFSGRQFSNSRSEMNVSTLELGDSALYLCASSLNTGDEQFFGPGTRLTVL.

Many counts were recorded for this clonotype. The chain uses TRBV5-1 and TRBJ2-5; weak D call: TRBD1 (6 bases). The germline V and J ends were trimmed by 3 bases and 9 bases, with 15 bases remaining between them. CDR3 length equals 13 residues. The germline CDR1 and CDR2 sequences are SGHRS and YFSETQ. CDR3 sequence reads: CASSSSPGQSQYF. DNA of the CDR3: TGCGCCAGCAGCTCCTCACCCGGACAGTCCCAGTACTTC.

CDR3 protein: CASSDVGRVSGEQFF. The DNA of the CDR3 is TGCGCCAGCAGTGATGTAGGGCGGGTGTCTGGTGAGCAGTTCTTC. This sequence joins TRBV10-2 and TRBJ2-1; possible D gene TRBD2, 5 bases. Germline-derived CDR1 and CDR2 are WSHSY and SAAADI. The CDR3 totals 15 residues. V dropped 3 bases and J dropped 9 bases, with 18 bases sitting between them.

This clonotype was counted a few times. The CDR3 DNA follows: TGTGCCAGCAGTTACAGTCGACAGGGAGGAAACACCATATATTTT. It is translated as CASSYSRQGGNTIYF. The J gene is TRBJ1-3, the V gene TRBV6-5; 7 positions match TRBD1. The CDR3 spans 15 residues. CDR1 is MNHEY, CDR2 SVGAGI, per germline. Losses at the gene ends were 2 bases for V and 4 bases for J; bases not matched to a gene: 5.

The chain combines TRBV6-2 or TRBV6-3 with TRBJ1-3; the D gene is possibly TRBD1 (5 bases). Germline values: CDR1 MNHEY, CDR2 SVGEGT. The CDR3 is 15 residues long. The V end lost 0 bases, the J end lost 0 bases, and 6 bases lay between the germline ends. The chain's CDR3 is CASSYSTDSGNTIYF. The CDR3 coding sequence is TGTGCCAGCAGTTACTCGACAGACTCTGGAAACACCATATATTTT.

At least ten counts were recorded for this clonotype. The junction departs from germline at one end; a sequencing error may be responsible. V gene TRBV12-3 or TRBV12-4 combines with J gene TRBJ2-1; tentatively, D is TRBD1 (6 bases). CDR3 length: 16 residues. This CDR3 is CASSLSGTTSFNEQFF. The CDR3 DNA follows: TGTGCCAGCAGTTTATCTGGGACAACCTCCTTCAATGAGCAGTTCTTC.

The chain is built from TRBV6-1 and TRBJ2-1; 10 nucleotides match TRBD2. The V gene's germline CDR1 is MNHNS and CDR2 SASEGT. CDR3 size: 16 residues. V lost 6 bases, J lost 5 bases, and 10 bases stayed unmatched. CDR3 in DNA: TGTGCCAGCAGCCACCTTCAGCGGGAGGGGAACAATGAGCAGTTCTTC. This sequence encodes CASSHLQREGNNEQFF.

This clonotype came up many times. The chain employs TRBV12-3 or TRBV12-4 and TRBJ2-1; 11 positions match TRBD2. V lost 6 bases, J lost 6 bases, and 4 bases stayed unmatched. CDR3 size: 14 residues. Here the CDR3 DNA reads TGTGCCAGCAGCGCTAGCGGGGGGCGCAATGAGCAGTTCTTC. It yields the protein CASSASGGRNEQFF.

CDR3 sequence: CASSLRTNYEQYF. In nucleotides, the CDR3 is TGTGCCAGCAGTTTACGCACTAACTACGAGCAGTACTTC. The rearrangement uses TRBV28 and TRBJ2-7, with no clear D. CDR3 size: 13 residues. Trimming removed 2 bases from V and 3 bases from J, with 8 bases in between. Germline-derived CDR1 and CDR2 are MDHEN and SYDVKM.

Comments on this clonotype: A much more abundant neighbour one base away suggests this may be a read error. This chain connects TRBV2 to TRBJ1-5; D is undetermined. Germline V gene lookup returns CDR1 SNHLY and CDR2 FYNNEI. This CDR3 has 14 amino acids. V shed 5 bases and J shed 6 bases, with 14 bases lying between them. CDR3 sequence: CASSWAEVGQPQHF. CDR3 in DNA: TGTGCCAGCAGTTGGGCTGAAGTGGGTCAGCCCCAGCATTTT.

A few counts support this clonotype. In DNA form, the CDR3 reads TGTGCCAGCAGCCAAGGAGCGAGCGGGTTCCCCTACGAGCAGTACTTC. As protein: CASSQGASGFPYEQYF. The gene calls are TRBV3-1 and TRBJ2-7; perhaps TRBD2 as D (6 bases). The CDR3 contains 16 residues. Trimming left V 1 base short and J 2 bases short, with 15 bases between. Germline V gene sequence: CDR1 LGHDT, CDR2 YNNKEL (reference sequence).

The chain links TRBV5-6 to TRBJ2-2; 10 bases match TRBD2. The CDR3 is 16 residues long. V was pared by 0 bases and J by 5 bases, with 4 bases of the junction left unmatched. The germline V gene encodes CDR1 SGHDT and CDR2 YYEEEE. CDR3: CASSLGAGGPTGELFF. The CDR3 DNA follows: TGTGCCAGCAGCTTGGGAGCGGGAGGGCCGACCGGGGAGCTGTTTTTT.

This rearrangement joins TRBV28 to TRBJ1-2; 8 bases match TRBD1. J gave up 3 bases and V 5 bases, and 8 bases lay outside the gene matches. Germline-derived CDR1 and CDR2 are MDHEN and SYDVKM. The CDR3 covers 15 residues. This CDR3 is CASSNYRGKDYGYTF. CDR3 in DNA: TGTGCCAGCAGTAACTACAGGGGGAAGGACTATGGCTACACCTTC.

This clonotype has a count of ten or more. The chain couples TRBV20-1 to TRBJ1-5; 8 positions match TRBD1. The V and J ends lost 7 bases and 6 bases, in that order; junction bases with no gene match: 5. Germline V gives CDR1 DFQATT, CDR2 SNEGSKA (reference sequence). The CDR3 has 12 amino acids. CDR3 sequence: CSVNRGIQPQHF. CDR3 bases: TGCAGTGTTAACAGGGGGATTCAGCCCCAGCATTTT.

This clonotype showed up many times. This sequence joins TRBV11-2 and TRBJ2-1; 12 nucleotides line up with TRBD2. CDR3 length equals 15 residues. Germline CDR1 reads SGHAT; CDR2 reads FQNNGV. The trim removed 5 bases at V and 14 bases at J, leaving 13 bases unmatched. CDR3 DNA: TGTGCCAGCAGCCGTCTAGCGGGGGGGCGGAACGATGAGTTCTTC. Translating gives CASSRLAGGRNDEFF.

The chain employs TRBV6-1 and TRBJ1-1; a possible D gene is TRBD1 (6 bases). This CDR3 has 16 residues. V lost 5 bases and J 1 base, leaving 17 bases between the germline ends. CDR1 and CDR2 (germline): MNHNS, SASEGT. DNA of the CDR3: TGTGCCAGCAGTAACCCTTCAGGGGTGGGGAACACTGAAGCTTTCTTT. Protein: CASSNPSGVGNTEAFF.